The rows below give T cell receptor beta chains drawn from one sample of a study of identical twins. TCRdb reprocessed the 5' RACE reads with MiXCR, giving one entry per CDR3 protein. Altogether under 300,000 distinct CDR3 sequences are present, about 14% being singletons, with the ten largest covering under 9.5%. Material: memory (CD45RO+) T cells sorted from blood. These receptors were collected from a woman aged 18-29 years in good health. Both conserved end residues are part of each CDR3. The D gene is left open where the match is weak. The size of a clone is reported for some rows only, either as once, few or many, or as a class for expanded clones.

cdr3_length	clone_size	d_call	v_call	j_call	cdr3_nt	cdr3_aa
12	many	.	TRBV6-5	TRBJ2-7	TGTGCCAGCGGTTCCTCCTCCTACGAGCAGTACTTC	CASGSSSYEQYF
15	.	.	TRBV5-1	TRBJ2-1	TGCGCCAGCAGCTTGGCCGGTCAATGGTACAATGAGCAGTTCTTC	CASSLAGQWYNEQFF
11	few	.	TRBV20-1	TRBJ1-4	TGCAGTGGAGGATGGGACGGAAAACTGTTTTTT	CSGGWDGKLFF
15	few	TRBD1	TRBV7-9	TRBJ1-1	TGTGCCAGCAGCTTCGAGGGGGCGAGGAACACTGAAGCTTTCTTT	CASSFEGARNTEAFF
14	many	TRBD2	TRBV12-3/TRBV12-4	TRBJ2-5	TGTGCCAGCACCCTAGCGGGAGTCCAAGAGACCCAGTACTTC	CASTLAGVQETQYF
16	few	.	TRBV5-1	TRBJ2-7	TGCGCCAGCAGTCCCACCTCCTCCGGGACCGGCTACGAGCAGTACTTC	CASSPTSSGTGYEQYF
15	few	.	TRBV10-2	TRBJ1-3	TGCGCCAGCAGTGGGGCGGGGAGCTCTGGAAACACCATATATTTT	CASSGAGSSGNTIYF
12	few	.	TRBV12-3/TRBV12-4	TRBJ2-3	TGTGCCAGCAGTTTTCGGGGCGAGGGGGAGTATTTT	CASSFRGEGEYF
11	few	.	TRBV25-1	TRBJ2-3	TGTGCCAGCGCAGCGGGAGATACGCAGTATTTT	CASAAGDTQYF
19	.	.	TRBV29-1	TRBJ2-6	TGCAGCGCATCGGGCACGAAAGGGGGGGAGAGCTCTGGGGCCAACGTCCTGACTTTC	CSASGTKGGESSGANVLTF
13	many	TRBD2	TRBV12-3/TRBV12-4	TRBJ2-7	TGTGCCAGCAGTTTGGGACTAGCGCACGAGCAGTACTTC	CASSLGLAHEQYF
15	.	.	TRBV5-4	TRBJ2-2	TGTGCCAGCAGCGAGGGGACTCCAGACACCGGGGAGCTGTTTTTT	CASSEGTPDTGELFF
14	few	.	TRBV5-6	TRBJ1-2	TGTGCCAGTAGCTTGTATACAGCCTGGGCTGGCTACACCTTC	CASSLYTAWAGYTF
14	few	TRBD2	TRBV6-5	TRBJ2-1	TGTGCCAGCAGTTACTTTGGGGGGGTCGGAGAGCAGTTCTTC	CASSYFGGVGEQFF
12	few	.	TRBV11-2	TRBJ2-1	TGTGCCACCGCGGACGAGTACAATGAGCAGTTCTTC	CATADEYNEQFF
15	.	.	TRBV20-1	TRBJ2-7	TGCAGTGCTAGGCGGGCGGGGTTGAGCTCCTACGAGCAGTACTTC	CSARRAGLSSYEQYF
12	.	TRBD2	TRBV2	TRBJ2-7	TGTGCCAGCAGTCTCGGGAGGGCCGAGCAGTACTTC	CASSLGRAEQYF
14	few	TRBD2	TRBV6-5	TRBJ2-1	TGTGCCAGCAGTTCCTTAGCGGGGGCGGGTGAGCAGTTCTTC	CASSSLAGAGEQFF
15	few	TRBD2	TRBV5-1	TRBJ2-2	TGCGCCAGCAGCACTGACCTAGCGGGGACCGGGGAGCTGTTTTTT	CASSTDLAGTGELFF
15	few	TRBD1	TRBV29-1	TRBJ2-3	TGCAGCGTTGAACCCAGGACAGGGAGCACAGATACGCAGTATTTT	CSVEPRTGSTDTQYF
13	.	.	TRBV5-5	TRBJ2-5	TGTGCCAGCAGCACGGGGCCGCAAGAGACCCAGTACTTC	CASSTGPQETQYF
13	few	.	TRBV11-2	TRBJ2-3	TGTGCCAGCGGTGGGGCAGACACAGATACGCAGTATTTT	CASGGADTDTQYF
14	few	TRBD1	TRBV7-8	TRBJ1-5	TGTGCCAGCAGGCGGACAGGGGGTCATCAGCCCCAGCATTTT	CASRRTGGHQPQHF
15	.	.	TRBV12-5	TRBJ1-5	TGTGCTAGTGGTGAAGGCCACTGGAGAAATCAGCCCCAGCATTTT	CASGEGHWRNQPQHF
16	.	.	TRBV19	TRBJ2-1	TGTGCCAGTAGTATCGGTAGCGTTAGCTCCTACAATGAGCAGTTCTTC	CASSIGSVSSYNEQFF
14	few	.	TRBV19	TRBJ2-7	TGTGCCAGTAGTATGGGACTCGGGCCCTACGAGCAGTACTTC	CASSMGLGPYEQYF
15	many	TRBD2	TRBV7-9	TRBJ2-1	TGTGCCAGCAGCTTAGGGACTAGCGGATACAATGAGCAGTTCTTC	CASSLGTSGYNEQFF
16	many	TRBD2	TRBV12-3/TRBV12-4	TRBJ2-3	TGTGCCAGCACCCTGGGGCGGGAGGCGCGCACAGATACGCAGTATTTT	CASTLGREARTDTQYF
14	.	.	TRBV20-1	TRBJ1-1	TGCAGTGCTAGGACCGGCGGTCTGAACACTGAAGCTTTCTTT	CSARTGGLNTEAFF
13	.	.	TRBV20-1	TRBJ1-5	TGCAGTGCTAGAGATCACCTCAATCAGCCCCAGCATTTT	CSARDHLNQPQHF
13	few	TRBD1	TRBV6-5	TRBJ1-2	TGTGCCAGCAGTTACTACAGGGGTGCTGGCTACACCTTC	CASSYYRGAGYTF
12	.	TRBD1	TRBV15	TRBJ2-7	TGTGCCACCAGCAGTGACTCCAGGGGGAGATACTTC	CATSSDSRGRYF
13	.	.	TRBV20-1	TRBJ2-3	TGCAGCCCATACTCGGGGGGCACAGATACGCAGTATTTT	CSPYSGGTDTQYF
14	few	.	TRBV12-3/TRBV12-4	TRBJ1-1	TGTGCCAGCGCTACAGGGTTTTCAAACACTGAAGCTTTCTTT	CASATGFSNTEAFF
16	many	TRBD2	TRBV5-1	TRBJ2-7	TGCGCCAGCAGCCACCCTGTAGCGGGATATGTCTACGAGCAGTACTTC	CASSHPVAGYVYEQYF
15	few	TRBD2	TRBV5-1	TRBJ2-1	TGCGCCAGCAGCTTGGAGCGGGGGGCGAACAATGAGCAGTTCTTC	CASSLERGANNEQFF
13	few	.	TRBV7-2	TRBJ1-5	TGTGCCAGCAGCTTAGCGAAGGAAGGGCCCCAGCATTTT	CASSLAKEGPQHF
15	.	.	TRBV20-1	TRBJ2-3	TGCAGTGCTAGACGCCTCAGTGTACTCACAGATACGCAGTATTTT	CSARRLSVLTDTQYF
11	few	.	TRBV20-1	TRBJ2-5	TGCAGTGCTATAAACCAAGAGACCCAGTACTTC	CSAINQETQYF
14	many	.	TRBV6-2/TRBV6-3	TRBJ2-2	TGTGCCAGCAGTTACGAGGGCCCGCCCGGGGAGCTGTTTTTT	CASSYEGPPGELFF
15	few	.	TRBV2	TRBJ2-7	TGTGCCAGCAGTGAGGGGGCCCGCCCAACCTACGAGCAGTACTTC	CASSEGARPTYEQYF
17	.	TRBD1	TRBV19	TRBJ2-2	TGTGCCAGTACCACCCGCCGCGACAGGGGGTCCACCGGGGAGCTGTTTTTT	CASTTRRDRGSTGELFF
14	.	.	TRBV7-9	TRBJ2-1	TGTGCCAGCAGCCAAAAGAGCACCTACAATGAGCAGTTCTTC	CASSQKSTYNEQFF
13	.	.	TRBV20-1	TRBJ1-1	TGCAGTGCTGCCCAAACCACTAAGACTGAAGCTTTCTTT	CSAAQTTKTEAFF
15	.	TRBD2	TRBV28	TRBJ2-1	TGTGCCAGCAGGTTACGCGGGACTAGTTTCAATGAGCAGTTCTTC	CASRLRGTSFNEQFF
13	few	TRBD1	TRBV6-5	TRBJ1-2	TGTGCCAGCAGTTCACAGGGGTTCTATGGCTACACCTTC	CASSSQGFYGYTF
13	many	.	TRBV9	TRBJ1-1	TGTGCCAGCAGCGTAACAGGGAACACTGAAGCTTTCTTT	CASSVTGNTEAFF
16	few	.	TRBV5-1	TRBJ2-1	TGCGCCAGCAGCCCGACCGGGCGTGAGGGCTACAATGAGCAGTTCTTC	CASSPTGREGYNEQFF
13	few	.	TRBV2	TRBJ2-1	TGTGCCACTTCGCCCTGGGGCCTCAGGGAGCAGTTCTTC	CATSPWGLREQFF
12	many	.	TRBV29-1	TRBJ2-1	TGCAGCGTTGCTCAGGGAGGCAATGAGCAGTTCTTC	CSVAQGGNEQFF